A selection of T cell receptor beta chains follows, all from one sample in a study of regulatory T cells in long-lasting Graves disease. TCRdb ran MiXCR on the multiplex PCR reads and lists one entry per CDR3 protein. The sample has roughly 420,000 distinct CDR3 sequences, less than 20% seen once; the top ten hold 20% to 25%. Here the sequenced sample was peripheral blood mononuclear cells (PBMCs), taken at new diagnosis, from a patient treated with antithyroid drugs. These receptors originate from a female donor with Graves disease. The conserved cysteine and the conserved F or W are not part of the CDR3 here. A D gene is named only where the DNA matches it firmly.

V	J	D	CDR3
TRBV7-9	TRBJ2-1	TRBD2	ASSSLAGVPREQF
TRBV29-1	TRBJ2-1	.	SVRGTRSEQF
TRBV10-3	TRBJ2-7	TRBD2	AISESGYSGTAYEQY
TRBV28	TRBJ2-7	TRBD2	ASRSGGLAGVSYEQY
TRBV7-2	TRBJ2-3	.	ASSLRTGPTDTQY
TRBV7-7	TRBJ2-3	.	ASSSGGRGTDTQY
TRBV20-1	TRBJ1-2	.	SAPLSGTSNYGYT
TRBV6-5	TRBJ2-1	.	ASSYSSSNEQF
TRBV12-3/TRBV12-4	TRBJ2-7	.	ASSPLGDTGEQY
TRBV11-3	TRBJ2-7	.	ASSLRLVVCYEQY
TRBV28	TRBJ2-1	.	AYGPLNAADEQF
TRBV12-3/TRBV12-4	TRBJ2-7	TRBD2	ASRTERTSGIYEQY
TRBV11-1	TRBJ1-2	.	ASSLVLEGYGYT
TRBV3-1	TRBJ2-3	TRBD2	ASSPPGTSGADTQY
TRBV6-5	TRBJ1-2	.	ASSYGDGYT
TRBV3-1	TRBJ1-2	.	ASSQGMEDHGYT
TRBV10-1	TRBJ1-5	TRBD1	ASTFDRGISNQPQH
TRBV11-1	TRBJ2-5	.	ASSSRRGQETQY
TRBV27	TRBJ1-2	.	ASSLSGVEYGYT
TRBV11-2	TRBJ2-1	TRBD2	ASSYQREGYNEQF
TRBV11-3	TRBJ1-2	TRBD1	ASSFAPSGQKIGYT
TRBV19	TRBJ1-2	.	ASSITRAGPKGYGYT
TRBV12-3/TRBV12-4	TRBJ1-2	.	ASSMTDYGYT
TRBV20-1	TRBJ2-7	.	SAPRMGLWNEQY